This T cell receptor (beta chain) was observed in a study of vaccination effects on CD4 cells after COVID-19. Study results and limitations: Researchers reported few convalescent patients and no early post-infection timepoints in the study. Marked clonal contraction of infection- and vaccine-induced clones was seen late after vaccination. Healthy vaccinees' vaccine-induced clones included only 1 of 255 that recognized common cold coronaviruses.

Culture lasted around eleven days before CD4+ T cell isolation. All study participants received two doses of BNT162b2 or mRNA-1273 vaccine. Both day 3 and day 7 saw half the medium replaced with IL-2 medium. Some clones are missing from TCRdb's copy, which holds only in-frame ones; the method was immunoSEQ multiplex PCR. The sample comprises tens of thousands of clones, about 73% of which are singletons, and roughly 2.1% rests with the top ten. As concerns this clone: Its cognate antigen is unknown.

With V trimmed by 8 bases and J by 2 bases, 4 bases remained unmatched. The germline CDR1 and CDR2 sequences are LNHDA and SQIVND (reference sequence). The CDR3 runs 13 residues. The sequences come from CD4+ T cells from PBMCs cultured without peptide, collected after COVID-19 vaccination. The sequence was obtained from a human donor who received a COVID-19 vaccine. The chain has TRBV19 and TRBJ2-3; 7 nucleotides line up with TRBD1. The CDR3 coding sequence is TGTGCCAGTTTGGGACAGAACACAGATACGCAGTATTTT. Amino acid sequence: CASLGQNTDTQYF.